The present entry profiles one T cell receptor beta chain with its context. The authors reverse transcribed roughly 0.5 to 1 ug RNA with random hexamers. TCRdb reprocessed the immunoSEQ multiplex PCR reads with MiXCR, giving one entry per CDR3 protein. This table has around 270,000 distinct CDR3 sequences, over 75% appearing once. The data belong to a study of CD8 T cells in Susac syndrome. The CDR3 is 15 amino acids. V was shortened by 6 bases and J by 5 bases, with 20 bases between the two germline ends. The chain recombines TRBV23-1 with TRBJ2-7; D is perhaps TRBD1 (5 bases). TRBV23-1 is known as an ORF, though its function is uncertain. Material for sequencing was CD8+ T cells from PBMCs. The clonotype was recovered from a human donor with multiple sclerosis. CDR3 bases: TGCGCCAGCAGAGCTAACCCCAGGGCGGTCCACGAGCAGTACTTC. As protein: CASRANPRAVHEQYF.